The rows below give T cell receptor beta chains drawn from one sample of a study of blood T cell repertoires in COVID-19. Here immunoSEQ multiplex PCR was the method, and the copy in TCRdb shows in-frame clones only, minus some. The sample shows 70,000 to 85,000 clones, roughly 90% of them seen only once. Sequenced: peripheral blood. These receptors all stem from an older man with active or convalescent COVID-19. The CDR3 runs from the conserved cysteine through the conserved F or W. Fields, in order: CDR3 length, J gene, clone size, V gene, D gene, CDR3 DNA, CDR3 protein. D genes are given only for firm matches. The size of a clone is reported for some rows only, either as once, few or many, or as a class for expanded clones.

len: 15; j_gene: TRBJ2-3; abundance: .; v_gene: TRBV19; d_gene: .; CDR3nt: TGTGCCACCTTCGATCAGCGGAAGGGCACAGATACGCAGTATTTT; CDR3aa: CATFDQRKGTDTQYF
len: 15; j_gene: TRBJ2-7; abundance: few; v_gene: TRBV9; d_gene: .; CDR3nt: TGTGCCAGCAGCGTAGTGGCTAGCGCAGCCTACGAGCAGTACTTC; CDR3aa: CASSVVASAAYEQYF
len: 13; j_gene: TRBJ2-1; abundance: .; v_gene: TRBV11-3; d_gene: .; CDR3nt: TGTGCCAGCAGCTTAAACTTCTACAATGAGCAGTTCTTC; CDR3aa: CASSLNFYNEQFF
len: 14; j_gene: TRBJ2-7; abundance: once; v_gene: TRBV4-2; d_gene: .; CDR3nt: TGTGCCAGCAGCCCACCGGGACACTCCTACGAGCAGTACTTC; CDR3aa: CASSPPGHSYEQYF
len: 16; j_gene: TRBJ2-2; abundance: .; v_gene: TRBV19; d_gene: .; CDR3nt: TGTGCCAGTACCCTAGGGGGGGCGGGAAACACCGGGGAGCTGTTTTTT; CDR3aa: CASTLGGAGNTGELFF
len: 16; j_gene: TRBJ1-1; abundance: .; v_gene: TRBV5-1; d_gene: TRBD1; CDR3nt: TGCGCCAGCAGCTTGTCCCCGGGACAGGTGAACACTGAAGCTTTCTTT; CDR3aa: CASSLSPGQVNTEAFF
len: 14; j_gene: TRBJ2-4; abundance: .; v_gene: TRBV5-1; d_gene: .; CDR3nt: TGCGCCAGCAGCTTCTCGGACAGCAAAAACATTCAGTACTTC; CDR3aa: CASSFSDSKNIQYF
len: 16; j_gene: TRBJ2-5; abundance: .; v_gene: TRBV7-3; d_gene: TRBD2; CDR3nt: TGTGCCAGCAGCTTCGGACTAGCGGGGGGCCAAGAGACCCAGTACTTC; CDR3aa: CASSFGLAGGQETQYF
len: 14; j_gene: TRBJ2-7; abundance: once; v_gene: TRBV6-5; d_gene: .; CDR3nt: TGTGCCAGCAGGGCGGGCCAATCGAGCTACGAGCAGTACTTC; CDR3aa: CASRAGQSSYEQYF
len: 14; j_gene: TRBJ1-6; abundance: .; v_gene: TRBV27; d_gene: TRBD1; CDR3nt: TGTGCCAGCAGTCTCCGGGACAGGAATTCACCCCTCCACTTT; CDR3aa: CASSLRDRNSPLHF
len: 15; j_gene: TRBJ2-1; abundance: .; v_gene: TRBV7-2; d_gene: TRBD2; CDR3nt: TGTGCCAGCAGCTTAGGTCTAGCGGGAGGGAATGAGCAGTTCTTC; CDR3aa: CASSLGLAGGNEQFF
len: 16; j_gene: TRBJ1-3; abundance: .; v_gene: TRBV28; d_gene: .; CDR3nt: TGTGCCAGCAGTTTAGAGGGGGGGCGCGGTGGAAACACCATATATTTT; CDR3aa: CASSLEGGRGGNTIYF
len: 16; j_gene: TRBJ1-2; abundance: .; v_gene: TRBV13; d_gene: .; CDR3nt: TGTGCCAGCAGCTTTTTGGCCCTTGGGGGGGAGTATGGCTACACCTTC; CDR3aa: CASSFLALGGEYGYTF
len: 13; j_gene: TRBJ2-2; abundance: .; v_gene: TRBV5-5; d_gene: .; CDR3nt: TGTGCCAGCAGTTCCATTTACACCGGGGAGCTGTTTTTT; CDR3aa: CASSSIYTGELFF
len: 12; j_gene: TRBJ2-7; abundance: .; v_gene: TRBV20-1; d_gene: .; CDR3nt: TGCAGTGCTAGTCTTAGCTCCTACGAGCAGTACTTC; CDR3aa: CSASLSSYEQYF
len: 17; j_gene: TRBJ2-1; abundance: once; v_gene: TRBV28; d_gene: .; CDR3nt: TGTGCCAGCAGTTTATTCGGGGGGGGACAGGGCGGCAATGAGCAGTTCTTC; CDR3aa: CASSLFGGGQGGNEQFF
len: 12; j_gene: TRBJ1-2; abundance: .; v_gene: TRBV6-6; d_gene: .; CDR3nt: TGTGCCAGCAGAAGGACAGACTATGGCTACACCTTC; CDR3aa: CASRRTDYGYTF
len: 17; j_gene: TRBJ1-3; abundance: .; v_gene: TRBV19; d_gene: .; CDR3nt: TGTGCCAGTAGTACCCCCCGCGGGGAGAAAAGAGGAAACACCATATATTTT; CDR3aa: CASSTPRGEKRGNTIYF
len: 14; j_gene: TRBJ2-1; abundance: .; v_gene: TRBV30; d_gene: .; CDR3nt: TGTGCCTGGGGCGATGGGGGGACCTACAATGAGCAGTTCTTC; CDR3aa: CAWGDGGTYNEQFF
len: 15; j_gene: TRBJ2-3; abundance: .; v_gene: TRBV4-1; d_gene: .; CDR3nt: TGCGCCAGCAGCCAATTCATTGCAGGGGCAGATACGCAGTATTTT; CDR3aa: CASSQFIAGADTQYF
len: 13; j_gene: TRBJ1-5; abundance: .; v_gene: TRBV7-8; d_gene: .; CDR3nt: TGTGCCAGCAGGCTAGGGGTTGAACAGCCCCAGCATTTT; CDR3aa: CASRLGVEQPQHF
len: 17; j_gene: TRBJ1-2; abundance: .; v_gene: TRBV6-1; d_gene: TRBD1; CDR3nt: TGTGCCAGCAGTGAAGCACATACCGGGACAGGGTACTATGGCTACACCTTC; CDR3aa: CASSEAHTGTGYYGYTF
len: 15; j_gene: TRBJ1-1; abundance: .; v_gene: TRBV5-5; d_gene: .; CDR3nt: TGTGCCAGCAGCTCGGGAGTGGGTACGAACACTGAAGCTTTCTTT; CDR3aa: CASSSGVGTNTEAFF
len: 14; j_gene: TRBJ1-1; abundance: once; v_gene: TRBV6-5; d_gene: .; CDR3nt: TGTGCCAGCAGTTACTCTTCGGGGGTTACTGAAGCTTTCTTT; CDR3aa: CASSYSSGVTEAFF
len: 13; j_gene: TRBJ1-1; abundance: .; v_gene: TRBV5-1; d_gene: .; CDR3nt: TGCGCCAGCAGTGCAGATTTGGACACTGAAGCTTTCTTT; CDR3aa: CASSADLDTEAFF
len: 15; j_gene: TRBJ2-1; abundance: few; v_gene: TRBV6-6; d_gene: TRBD2; CDR3nt: TGTGCCAGCAGGCCCGGGGGGAACTCCTACAATGAGCAGTTCTTC; CDR3aa: CASRPGGNSYNEQFF
len: 14; j_gene: TRBJ2-1; abundance: .; v_gene: TRBV28; d_gene: .; CDR3nt: TGTGCCAGCAGTTTAGCGGGACCAGACAATGAGCAGTTCTTC; CDR3aa: CASSLAGPDNEQFF
len: 15; j_gene: TRBJ2-1; abundance: .; v_gene: TRBV30; d_gene: TRBD1; CDR3nt: TGTGCCTGGAGTCCTGGGACAGGGGGGTACAATGAGCAGTTCTTC; CDR3aa: CAWSPGTGGYNEQFF
len: 14; j_gene: TRBJ1-5; abundance: .; v_gene: TRBV19; d_gene: .; CDR3nt: TGTGCCAGTGTACCAACAGGGTACAATCAGCCCCAGCATTTT; CDR3aa: CASVPTGYNQPQHF
len: 18; j_gene: TRBJ2-3; abundance: once; v_gene: TRBV9; d_gene: .; CDR3nt: TGTGCCAGCAGCGTAGATCTGGGGGCGGGAGTATTGCCAGATACGCAGTATTTT; CDR3aa: CASSVDLGAGVLPDTQYF
len: 14; j_gene: TRBJ1-1; abundance: .; v_gene: TRBV5-1; d_gene: TRBD1; CDR3nt: TGCGCCAGCAGCTCACAGGGGTCTTCCACTGAAGCTTTCTTT; CDR3aa: CASSSQGSSTEAFF
len: 13; j_gene: TRBJ1-4; abundance: .; v_gene: TRBV14; d_gene: TRBD1; CDR3nt: TGTGCCAGCAGCCAAGATCGACAGGGAAAACTGTTTTTT; CDR3aa: CASSQDRQGKLFF
len: 19; j_gene: TRBJ2-6; abundance: .; v_gene: TRBV10-3; d_gene: TRBD1; CDR3nt: TGTGCCATCAGTGAGCCTCGGGACAGACCTTTGTCTGGGGCCAACGTCCTGACTTTC; CDR3aa: CAISEPRDRPLSGANVLTF
len: 14; j_gene: TRBJ1-3; abundance: .; v_gene: TRBV5-6; d_gene: .; CDR3nt: TGTGCCAGCAGCTTGGGTTGGAGTGGAAACACCATATATTTT; CDR3aa: CASSLGWSGNTIYF
len: 14; j_gene: TRBJ2-5; abundance: .; v_gene: TRBV5-1; d_gene: .; CDR3nt: TGCGCCAGCACTCTGGGGGCGCCAGGCGAGACCCAGTACTTC; CDR3aa: CASTLGAPGETQYF
len: 15; j_gene: TRBJ2-1; abundance: .; v_gene: TRBV11-3; d_gene: TRBD1; CDR3nt: TGTGCCAGCAGCTTAGAGGGGCAGGGGGTCAATGAGCAGTTCTTC; CDR3aa: CASSLEGQGVNEQFF
len: 13; j_gene: TRBJ1-1; abundance: .; v_gene: TRBV2; d_gene: .; CDR3nt: TGTGCCAGCAGAGGGACATCGAACACTGAAGCTTTCTTT; CDR3aa: CASRGTSNTEAFF
len: 17; j_gene: TRBJ2-5; abundance: .; v_gene: TRBV5-1; d_gene: TRBD2; CDR3nt: TGCGCCAGCAGCCTCGGACTAGCGGGGGGTATCCAAGAGACCCAGTACTTC; CDR3aa: CASSLGLAGGIQETQYF
len: 14; j_gene: TRBJ2-7; abundance: .; v_gene: TRBV6-2/TRBV6-3; d_gene: .; CDR3nt: TGTGCCAGCAGTTACCCGCTAGCTACTTACGAGCAGTACTTC; CDR3aa: CASSYPLATYEQYF
len: 13; j_gene: TRBJ1-2; abundance: .; v_gene: TRBV2; d_gene: .; CDR3nt: TGTGCCAGCATTGTCCAGGTTAACTATGGCTACACCTTC; CDR3aa: CASIVQVNYGYTF
len: 16; j_gene: TRBJ1-3; abundance: .; v_gene: TRBV6-1; d_gene: TRBD1; CDR3nt: TGTGCCAGCAGTGCCGGGACAGGGGTGATGGGAAACACCATATATTTT; CDR3aa: CASSAGTGVMGNTIYF
len: 18; j_gene: TRBJ2-1; abundance: .; v_gene: TRBV28; d_gene: TRBD2; CDR3nt: TGTGCCAGCACCCGAGTTGGCTACAGCGGGGGACCGGGCAATGAGCAGTTCTTC; CDR3aa: CASTRVGYSGGPGNEQFF
len: 15; j_gene: TRBJ1-1; abundance: once; v_gene: TRBV4-2; d_gene: TRBD1; CDR3nt: TGTGCCAGCAGCCACAGGGCAGGGGGCAACACTGAAGCTTTCTTT; CDR3aa: CASSHRAGGNTEAFF
len: 14; j_gene: TRBJ2-7; abundance: once; v_gene: TRBV5-6; d_gene: .; CDR3nt: TGTGCCAGCAGCTTGGGAGTCCCTTCTCTCGAGCAGTACTTC; CDR3aa: CASSLGVPSLEQYF